Listed here is a single TCR beta chain. How the authors handled the data: How many nucleated cells were present was estimated from reference gene primer amplification. Produced via immunoSEQ multiplex PCR; TCRdb's table is partial and in-frame only. V and J calls plus clone size are reproduced from that table; the DNA served to infer D and trimming. The sample lists just over 150,000 clones; 80% were seen once. The data are from a study of blood T cell repertoires in COVID-19. Study summary: Specimens from acute and convalescent COVID-19 originated in the United States, Italy and Spain. T cells, B-cell-depleted T cells, or PBMCs provided the cDNA or gDNA that served as material.

This CDR3 is 16 amino acids long. J lost 5 bases, V lost 2 bases, and 7 bases had no gene match. Looked up from germline, CDR1 is SGHRS and CDR2 is YFSETQ. Sequencing used peripheral blood. The chain joins TRBV5-1 to TRBJ1-6, with 7 bases identical to TRBD1. This clonotype originated in a man aged 60 to 69 with acute or convalescent COVID-19. The CDR3 spells CASSFMTGRNNSPLHF. The CDR3 bases are TGCGCCAGCAGCTTTATGACAGGGAGGAATAATTCACCCCTCCACTTT.